This passage covers 2 T cell receptor beta chains from one sample sequenced in a study of radiation and T cells in renal cell carcinoma. Time point: blood 2 weeks post-SBRT. Treatment in this sample: 15 Gy SBRT to primary tumor, nephrectomy 4 weeks later. TCRdb's copy holds only in-frame clones and misses some; the assay was immunoSEQ multiplex PCR. The sample consists of about 130,000 clones, about four fifths of them appearing once. Sequenced material: blood, taken from a patient whose treatment included radiotherapy and nephrectomy. The receptors were gathered from a man aged 50-59 years with renal cell carcinoma.

The rearrangement joins TRBV10-2 to TRBJ2-3; no clear D. The germline V and J ends were trimmed by 5 bases and 4 bases, with 10 bases remaining between them. This CDR3 spans 13 amino acids. Germline assignment: CDR1 WSHSY and CDR2 SAAADI. The CDR3 coding sequence is TGCGCCAGCAGTTCCCAGATAGCAGATACGCAGTATTTT. Translating it yields CASSSQIADTQYF.

The table lists this clone with a count of one. This chain joins TRBV6-5 and TRBJ2-5; D is ambiguous. Germline V CDR1 and CDR2: MNHEY, SVGAGI. The CDR3 has 16 amino acids. V was shortened by 4 bases and J by 3 bases, with 18 bases between the two germline ends. CDR3 nucleotide sequence: TGTGCCAGCAGTTCGACGCCAGGAGCTCGAGAAGAGACCCAGTACTTC. This codes for CASSSTPGAREETQYF.